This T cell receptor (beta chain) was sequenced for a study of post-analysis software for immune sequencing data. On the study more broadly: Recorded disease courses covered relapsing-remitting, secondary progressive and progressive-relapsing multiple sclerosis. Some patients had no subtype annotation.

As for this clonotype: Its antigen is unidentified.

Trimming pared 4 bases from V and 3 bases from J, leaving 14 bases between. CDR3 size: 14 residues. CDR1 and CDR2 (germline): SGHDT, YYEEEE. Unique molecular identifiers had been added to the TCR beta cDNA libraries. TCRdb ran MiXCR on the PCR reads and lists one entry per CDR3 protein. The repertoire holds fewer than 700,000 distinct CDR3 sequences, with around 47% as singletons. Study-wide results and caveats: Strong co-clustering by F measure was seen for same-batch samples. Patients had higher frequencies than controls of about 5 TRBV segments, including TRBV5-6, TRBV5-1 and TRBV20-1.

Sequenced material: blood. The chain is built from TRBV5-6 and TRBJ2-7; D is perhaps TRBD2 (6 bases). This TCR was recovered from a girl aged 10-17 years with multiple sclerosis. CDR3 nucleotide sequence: TGTGCCAGCAGCCCACTAGGAGGGTACTACGAGCAGTACTTC. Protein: CASSPLGGYYEQYF. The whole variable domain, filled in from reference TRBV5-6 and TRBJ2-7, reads DAGVTQSPTHLIKTRGQQVTLRCSPKSGHDTVSWYQQALGQGPQFIFQYYEEEERQRGNFPDRFSGHQFPNYSSELNVNALLLGDSALYLCASSPLGGYYEQYFGPGTRLTVT.